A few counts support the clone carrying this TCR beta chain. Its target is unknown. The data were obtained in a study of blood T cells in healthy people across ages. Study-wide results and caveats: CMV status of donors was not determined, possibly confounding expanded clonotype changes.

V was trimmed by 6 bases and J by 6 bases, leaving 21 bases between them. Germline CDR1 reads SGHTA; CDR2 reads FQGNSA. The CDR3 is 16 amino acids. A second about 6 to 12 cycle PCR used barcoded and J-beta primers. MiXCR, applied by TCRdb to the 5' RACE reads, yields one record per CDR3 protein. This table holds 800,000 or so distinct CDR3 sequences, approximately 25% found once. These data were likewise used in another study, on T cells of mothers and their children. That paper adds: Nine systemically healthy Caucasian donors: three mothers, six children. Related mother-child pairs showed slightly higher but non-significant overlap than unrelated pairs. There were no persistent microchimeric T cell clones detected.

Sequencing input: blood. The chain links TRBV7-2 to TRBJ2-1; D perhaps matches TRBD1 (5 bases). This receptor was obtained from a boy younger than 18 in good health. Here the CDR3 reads CASSLMGPTTINEQFF. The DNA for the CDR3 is TGTGCCAGCAGTTTAATGGGGCCAACAACGATCAATGAGCAGTTCTTC.